Sequencing of this T cell receptor beta chain was carried out in a study of high-grade serous ovarian cancer treatment subgroups. The method was immunoSEQ multiplex PCR; TCRdb's version includes in-frame clones alone and lacks a portion of them. The table has about 16,000 clones, 73% seen once. Tumor tissue was taken before any definitive surgery or chemotherapy was given. The sample consisted of tumor tissue. The sequence derives from a human donor with high-grade serous ovarian cancer.

The CDR3 sequence is CASSRGLRETQYF. In nucleotides, the CDR3 is TGTGCCAGCAGTAGGGGCCTGAGGGAGACCCAGTACTTC. The chain has TRBV2 and TRBJ2-5; TRBD1 is a possible D gene (5 bases). The V and J ends lost 5 bases and 5 bases respectively, with 12 bases between them. The CDR3 is 13 residues long. Germline CDR1 and CDR2: SNHLY and FYNNEI. Looking up the rest from reference TRBV2 and TRBJ2-5 gives the full variable domain: EPEVTQTPSHQVTQMGQEVILRCVPISNHLYFYWYRQILGQKVEFLVSFYNNEISEKSEIFDDQFSVERPDGSNFTLKIRSTKLEDSAMYFCASSRGLRETQYFGPGTRLLVL.